Listed below are T cell receptor beta chains from one sample, sequenced in a study of spatial heterogeneity in lung cancer. TCRdb fed the 5' RACE reads into MiXCR, producing one record per CDR3 protein. The sample lists around 110,000 distinct CDR3 sequences; more than 9% were seen once. The material was PBMCs, obtained at follow-up. The receptors originated from a male donor with early-stage non-small cell lung cancer. CDR3s include the opening cysteine and the closing phenylalanine or tryptophan. The D gene is left open where the match is weak. Clone size is shown for a subset of rows, as once, few, many or a class of expanded clone.

d_gene: NA; len: 13; j_gene: TRBJ2-5; abundance: many; v_gene: TRBV20-1; CDR3nt: TGCAGTGCTAGCCCGGACAGCCAAGAGACCCAGTACTTC; CDR3aa: CSASPDSQETQYF
d_gene: NA; len: 11; j_gene: TRBJ2-2; abundance: NA; v_gene: TRBV19; CDR3nt: TGTGCCAGTACCGTAACCGGGGAGCTGTTTTTT; CDR3aa: CASTVTGELFF
d_gene: NA; len: 12; j_gene: TRBJ2-1; abundance: few; v_gene: TRBV6-1; CDR3nt: TGTGCCAGCAGAGACCTTTACAATGAGCAGTTCTTC; CDR3aa: CASRDLYNEQFF
d_gene: TRBD2; len: 15; j_gene: TRBJ2-7; abundance: many; v_gene: TRBV6-2/TRBV6-3; CDR3nt: TGTGCCAGCAGTTCCTCTTGGACTAGAGAGGGCGAGCAGTACTTC; CDR3aa: CASSSSWTREGEQYF
d_gene: NA; len: 14; j_gene: TRBJ2-7; abundance: NA; v_gene: TRBV18; CDR3nt: TGTGCCAGCTCTACCGGAGGGGGCGGGTACGAGCAGTACTTC; CDR3aa: CASSTGGGGYEQYF
d_gene: NA; len: 14; j_gene: TRBJ2-5; abundance: NA; v_gene: TRBV5-4; CDR3nt: TGTGCCAGCAGCTTGGTACAGGGAGTAGAGACCCAGTACTTC; CDR3aa: CASSLVQGVETQYF
d_gene: NA; len: 16; j_gene: TRBJ2-3; abundance: few; v_gene: TRBV9; CDR3nt: TGTGCCAGCAGCCAGATCGGTGGGCCCCCCACAGATACGCAGTATTTT; CDR3aa: CASSQIGGPPTDTQYF
d_gene: NA; len: 15; j_gene: TRBJ2-2; abundance: many; v_gene: TRBV7-2; CDR3nt: TGTGCCAGCAGCTTAGGGACTACGAACACCGGGGAGCTGTTTTTT; CDR3aa: CASSLGTTNTGELFF
d_gene: NA; len: 15; j_gene: TRBJ1-4; abundance: few; v_gene: TRBV7-8; CDR3nt: TGTGCCAGCAGCACCAGGACCGGGGTAGTTGAAAAACTGTTTTTT; CDR3aa: CASSTRTGVVEKLFF
d_gene: TRBD1; len: 16; j_gene: TRBJ1-4; abundance: many; v_gene: TRBV12-3/TRBV12-4; CDR3nt: TGTGCCAGCAGTTTTCTCCGGCGGGACAGGAATGAAAAACTGTTTTTT; CDR3aa: CASSFLRRDRNEKLFF